The 20 T cell receptor beta chains given below trace back to one sample, sequenced in a study of identical twins. TCRdb used MiXCR to reprocess the 5' RACE reads, holding one entry per CDR3 protein. The sample lists roughly 220,000 distinct CDR3 sequences, 5.5% to 7.5% occurring once. This sample was shared with a second study, whose subject was T cells expressing NK-cell markers.

The sample comprised CD8+ T cells sorted from blood. These receptors all come from a woman younger than 30 in good health.

V and J are TRBV2 and TRBJ1-3; D not resolved. Germline V gene sequence: CDR1 SNHLY, CDR2 FYNNEI. The CDR3 sequence is 12 residues long. The ends were cut back, 1 base at V and 7 bases at J, with 5 bases in the middle. CDR3 sequence: CASSEGFNTIYF. CDR3 bases: TGTGCCAGCAGTGAAGGATTCAACACCATATATTTT.

The rearrangement links TRBV19 to TRBJ2-1; the match to TRBD2 covers 10 bases. V trimming: 5 bases; J trimming: 5 bases; junction bases outside the gene matches: 6. The CDR3 spans 15 residues. Germline CDR1 is LNHDA and CDR2 is SQIVND (reference sequence). CDR3 sequence (DNA): TGTGCCAGTAGTCCTCCGGGACTAGCGAACAATGAGCAGTTCTTC. This translates into CASSPPGLANNEQFF.

This clonotype was counted between two and nine times. This chain uses TRBV20-1 with TRBJ2-7, with 9 positions matching TRBD1. Trimming removed 6 bases from V and 2 bases from J; junction bases left unmatched: 8. The CDR3 is made up of 14 amino acids. CDR1 is DFQATT, CDR2 SNEGSKA, per germline (reference sequence). CDR3 loop: CSARSGQGTYEQYF. For the CDR3, the DNA is TGCAGTGCCCGATCGGGACAGGGAACCTACGAGCAGTACTTC.

This rearrangement joins TRBV29-1 to TRBJ2-1; 7 bases fit TRBD2. This CDR3 is 13 amino acids long. J was trimmed by 6 bases and V by 5 bases; bases with no gene match: 7. The germline V gene encodes CDR1 SQVTM and CDR2 ANQGSEA. The DNA of the CDR3 is TGCAGCGTTACGCCGGGGGGACCCAATGAGCAGTTCTTC. Its translation is CSVTPGGPNEQFF.

This clonotype was picked up many times. This chain links TRBV29-1 with TRBJ2-1, with D maybe TRBD1 (5 bases). CDR3 length equals 11 residues. Germline lookup yields CDR1 SQVTM and CDR2 ANQGSEA. The V gene lost 3 bases and the J gene lost 9 bases, with 9 bases spanning the gap. The CDR3 spells CSVDGAGEQFF. The CDR3 bases are TGCAGCGTTGATGGGGCTGGTGAGCAGTTCTTC.

In nucleotides, the CDR3 is TGCAGCGTTGAAACGGAGAACACTGAAGCTTTCTTT. Its translation is CSVETENTEAFF. The J gene is TRBJ1-1, the V gene TRBV29-1; D unresolved. Germline V gene lookup returns CDR1 SQVTM and CDR2 ANQGSEA. This CDR3 is 12 amino acids long. With 2 bases removed from V and 1 base from J, the gap between germline ends came to 5 bases.

This clonotype was seen ten or more times. J is TRBJ1-4 and V is TRBV10-3, with TRBD1 as a possible D gene (5 bases). Germline CDR1 and CDR2: ENHRY and SYGVKD. With 0 bases removed from V and 1 base from J, the gap between germline ends came to 12 bases. The CDR3 has 17 amino acids. CDR3 sequence reads: CAISESTRGGTNEKLFF. Here the CDR3 DNA reads TGTGCCATCAGTGAGTCAACAAGGGGCGGAACTAATGAAAAACTGTTTTTT.

The sample holds a few counts of this clonotype. CDR3: CSATYREQFF. The CDR3 DNA reads as TGCAGTGCGACCTACAGGGAGCAGTTCTTC. V and J are TRBV20-1 and TRBJ2-1, with D possibly being TRBD1 (5 bases). CDR3 size: 10 residues. The V end lost 6 bases, the J end lost 10 bases, and 10 bases lay between the germline ends. In germline, CDR1 is DFQATT, CDR2 SNEGSKA (reference sequence).

This clonotype was counted between two and nine times. This chain links TRBV6-5 with TRBJ1-5; possible D gene TRBD1, 6 bases. CDR1 and CDR2 from the germline V gene are MNHEY and SVGAGI. The V end lost 0 bases, the J end lost 5 bases, and 8 bases lay between the germline ends. This CDR3 contains 14 residues. CDR3 nucleotides: TGTGCCAGCAGTTACTCGACAGGCCATCAGCCCCAGCATTTT. It yields the protein CASSYSTGHQPQHF.

This sequence joins TRBV29-1 and TRBJ1-2; 7 bases map to TRBD1. CDR3 size: 10 residues. Germline CDR1 and CDR2: SQVTM and ANQGSEA. The CDR3: CGAGGDGYTF. As DNA, the CDR3 is TGCGGAGCAGGGGGTGATGGCTACACCTTC.

This clonotype was detected ten times or more. This chain connects TRBV9 to TRBJ2-1; 14 bases are a match to TRBD2. This CDR3 has 18 amino acids. CDR1 is SGDLS and CDR2 is YYNGEE in the germline V gene. V dropped 3 bases and J dropped 2; count of bases not matched to a gene: 7. The DNA for the CDR3 is TGTGCCAGCAGCGGCGGGACTAGCGGGAGAGCACCCTACAATGAGCAGTTCTTC. Translating gives CASSGGTSGRAPYNEQFF.

The rearrangement uses TRBV7-9 and TRBJ2-3, with TRBD2 matching over 7 bases. CDR1 and CDR2 from the germline V gene are SEHNR and FQNEAQ (reference sequence). V gave up 3 bases and J gave up 2 bases; unmatched junction bases: 5. This CDR3 region has 15 residues. The CDR3: CASSFSSGLTDTQYF. The DNA of the CDR3 is TGTGCCAGCAGCTTTTCTAGCGGACTCACAGATACGCAGTATTTT.

This clonotype has a count of ten or more. V gene TRBV29-1 combines with J gene TRBJ1-2; 7 bases agree with TRBD1. The junction had 4 bases not matched to a gene; V was cut back by 3 bases and J by 3 bases. The CDR3 totals 13 residues. Germline V lookup: CDR1 SQVTM, CDR2 ANQGSEA. CDR3 nucleotides: TGCAGCGTTGATCGGGACAGCGACTATGGCTACACCTTC. Amino acid sequence: CSVDRDSDYGYTF.

This clonotype was counted ten times or more. The chain is built from TRBV24-1 and TRBJ2-2, with D perhaps matching TRBD2 (6 bases). The CDR3 runs to 12 residues. Trimming left V 9 bases short and J 4 bases short, with 8 bases between. The V gene's germline CDR1 is KGHDR and CDR2 SFDVKD. The chain's CDR3 is CATGGSTGELFF. The CDR3 region has the DNA TGTGCCACCGGGGGGAGCACCGGGGAGCTGTTTTTT.

This clonotype was picked up a small number of times. The chain joins TRBV12-3 or TRBV12-4 to TRBJ2-7; 10 bases align to TRBD1. This CDR3 comprises 16 residues. V lost 2 bases and J lost 5; bases outside the gene matches: 9. The CDR3 nucleotides read TGTGCCAGCAGTTTACCTCCTGGACAGGGGGGGCACGAGCAGTACTTC. Residues: CASSLPPGQGGHEQYF.

This chain joins TRBV7-9 and TRBJ2-1, with TRBD2 matching over 12 bases. The germline V gene encodes CDR1 SEHNR and CDR2 FQNEAQ (reference sequence). V lost 5 bases and J lost 9; bases outside the gene matches: 11. The CDR3 covers 16 residues. CDR3 amino acids: CASSPRLAGDPSEQFF. The CDR3 DNA reads TGTGCCAGCAGCCCAAGACTAGCGGGAGACCCGAGTGAGCAGTTCTTC.

Comments on this clonotype: An end of the junction differs from the germline gene, which may be a read error. V gene TRBV6-1 combines with J gene TRBJ2-3; D is ambiguous. Germline CDR1 is MNHNS and CDR2 is SASEGT. The CDR3 spans 15 residues. The CDR3 region is CATSPPPASTDTQYF. CDR3 in DNA: TGTGCCACCAGTCCCCCCCCAGCTAGCACAGATACGCAGTATTTT.

The chain joins TRBV7-8 to TRBJ2-7; a possible D gene is TRBD2 (5 bases). Germline CDR1 is SGHVS and CDR2 is FQNEAQ. Trimming left V 8 bases short and J 0 bases short, with 8 bases between. The CDR3 runs 12 residues. In nucleotides, the CDR3 is TGTGCCAGCCTGGGGAGCTCCTACGAGCAGTACTTC. The encoded protein is CASLGSSYEQYF.

This clonotype was seen more than once but under ten times. V usage is TRBV3-1 and J usage is TRBJ1-5; D ambiguous. The CDR3 length is 15 residues. Germline V lookup: CDR1 LGHDT, CDR2 YNNKEL (reference sequence). V lost 0 bases to trimming and J lost 6 bases, with 12 bases between them. As DNA, the CDR3 is TGTGCCAGCAGCCAAGATCATTTCGCCCCTCAGCCCCAGCATTTT. Translating gives CASSQDHFAPQPQHF.

This clonotype has ten or more counts. This rearrangement joins TRBV20-1 to TRBJ1-1, with D hard to call. V gave up 6 bases and J gave up 8 bases, with 19 bases separating them. The CDR3 sequence is 13 residues long. CDR1 and CDR2 (germline): DFQATT, SNEGSKA (reference sequence). The CDR3 region has the DNA TGCAGTGCAACCGCTGGCGAGGGCGTGGAAGCTTTCTTT. As protein: CSATAGEGVEAFF.